The T cell receptor beta chain under discussion was sequenced for a study of cytomegalovirus exposure and HLA in healthy donors. Regarding the study as a whole: In vitro checks showed that three CMV-associated chains really do target CMV antigens. Rare TCR sequences predominated, though certain public TCRs were found in many donors. Cytomegalovirus-associated status was assigned to fewer than 200 TCR beta chains.

Profiled with immunoSEQ multiplex PCR; TCRdb holds only in-frame clones, not every one. The table shows over 150,000 clones, with roughly 84% occurring only once. With regard to this clone: As yet, its antigen is unknown.

The donors were part of the approximately 120-subject validation cohort, which stood apart from the approximately 640-subject first cohort. V lost 1 base to trimming and J lost 0 bases, with 6 bases between them. CDR1 LNHDA and CDR2 SQIVND come from the germline V gene (reference sequence). This CDR3 has 15 residues. Material for sequencing was PBMCs. The clonotype comes from a woman in her late teens or twenties in good health and CMV-seropositive. This chain links TRBV19 with TRBJ2-2, with D perhaps TRBD2 (6 bases). The DNA for the CDR3 is TGTGCCAGTAGTATAGGCGGGGCGAACACCGGGGAGCTGTTTTTT. Residues: CASSIGGANTGELFF.